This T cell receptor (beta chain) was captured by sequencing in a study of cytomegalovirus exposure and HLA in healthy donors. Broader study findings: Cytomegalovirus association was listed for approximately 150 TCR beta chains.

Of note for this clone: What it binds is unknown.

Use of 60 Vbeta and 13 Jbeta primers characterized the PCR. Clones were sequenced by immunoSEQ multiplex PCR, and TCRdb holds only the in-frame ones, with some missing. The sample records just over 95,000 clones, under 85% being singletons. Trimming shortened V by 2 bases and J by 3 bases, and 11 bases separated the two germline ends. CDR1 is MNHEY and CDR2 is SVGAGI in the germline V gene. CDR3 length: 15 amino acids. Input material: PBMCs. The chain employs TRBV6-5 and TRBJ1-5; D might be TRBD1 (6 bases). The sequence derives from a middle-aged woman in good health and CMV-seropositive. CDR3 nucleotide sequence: TGTGCCAGCAGTTACGGCGGGGGCCCCAATCAGCCCCAGCATTTT. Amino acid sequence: CASSYGGGPNQPQHF.